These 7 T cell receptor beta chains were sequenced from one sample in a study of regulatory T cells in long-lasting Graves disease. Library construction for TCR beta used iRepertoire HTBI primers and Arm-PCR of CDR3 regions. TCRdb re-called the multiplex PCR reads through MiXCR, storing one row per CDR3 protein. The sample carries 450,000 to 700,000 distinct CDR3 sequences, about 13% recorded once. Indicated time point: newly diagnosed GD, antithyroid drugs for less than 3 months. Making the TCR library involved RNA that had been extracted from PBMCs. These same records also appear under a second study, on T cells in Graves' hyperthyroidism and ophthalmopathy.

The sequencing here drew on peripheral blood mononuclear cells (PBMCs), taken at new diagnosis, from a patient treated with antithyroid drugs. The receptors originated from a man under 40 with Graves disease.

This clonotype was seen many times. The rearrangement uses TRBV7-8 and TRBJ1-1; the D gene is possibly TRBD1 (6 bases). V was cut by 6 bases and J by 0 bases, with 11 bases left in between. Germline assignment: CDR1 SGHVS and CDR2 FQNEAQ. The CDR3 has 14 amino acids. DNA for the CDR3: TGTGCCAGCAGAGAGGGACAACTGAACACTGAAGCTTTCTTT. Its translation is CASREGQLNTEAFF.

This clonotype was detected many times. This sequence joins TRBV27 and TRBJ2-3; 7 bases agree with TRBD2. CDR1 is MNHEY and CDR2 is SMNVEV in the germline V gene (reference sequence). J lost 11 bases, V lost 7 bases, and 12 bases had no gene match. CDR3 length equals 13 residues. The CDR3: CASTGLSREGQYF. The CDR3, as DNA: TGTGCCAGCACCGGACTAAGCAGGGAGGGGCAGTATTTT.

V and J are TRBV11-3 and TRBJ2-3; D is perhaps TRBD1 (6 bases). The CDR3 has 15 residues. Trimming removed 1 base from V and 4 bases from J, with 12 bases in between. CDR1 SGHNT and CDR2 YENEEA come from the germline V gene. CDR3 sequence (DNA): TGTGCCAGCAGCTTAGTAGGGGGAGAGGCAGATACGCAGTATTTT. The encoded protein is CASSLVGGEADTQYF.

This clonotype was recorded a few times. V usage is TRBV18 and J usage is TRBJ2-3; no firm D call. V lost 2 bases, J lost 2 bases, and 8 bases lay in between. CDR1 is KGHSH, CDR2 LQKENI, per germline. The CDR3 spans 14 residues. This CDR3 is CASSPMGFTDTQYF. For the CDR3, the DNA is TGTGCCAGCTCACCAATGGGCTTCACAGATACGCAGTATTTT. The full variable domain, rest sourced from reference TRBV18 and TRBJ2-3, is NAGVMQNPRHLVRRRGQEARLRCSPMKGHSHVYWYRQLPEEGLKFMVYLQKENIIDESGMPKERFSAEFPKEGPSILRIQQVVRGDSAAYFCASSPMGFTDTQYFGPGTRLTVL.

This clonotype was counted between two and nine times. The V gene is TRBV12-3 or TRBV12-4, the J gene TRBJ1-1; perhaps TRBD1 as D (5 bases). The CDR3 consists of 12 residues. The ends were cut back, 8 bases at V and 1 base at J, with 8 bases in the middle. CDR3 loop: CASDQGNTEAFF. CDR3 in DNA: TGTGCCAGCGATCAGGGGAACACTGAAGCTTTCTTT.

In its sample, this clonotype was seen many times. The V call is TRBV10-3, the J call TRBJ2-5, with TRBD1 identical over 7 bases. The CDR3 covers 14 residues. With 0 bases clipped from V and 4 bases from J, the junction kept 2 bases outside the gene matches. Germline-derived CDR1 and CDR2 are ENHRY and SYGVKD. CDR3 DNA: TGTGCCATCAGTGAGTCAGCAGGGGGAGAGACCCAGTACTTC. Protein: CAISESAGGETQYF.

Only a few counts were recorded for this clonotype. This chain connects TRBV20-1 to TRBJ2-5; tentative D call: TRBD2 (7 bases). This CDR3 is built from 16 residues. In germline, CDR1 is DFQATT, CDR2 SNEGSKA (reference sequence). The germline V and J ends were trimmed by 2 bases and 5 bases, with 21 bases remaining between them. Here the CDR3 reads CSARQGRALGAETQYF. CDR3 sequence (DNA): TGCAGTGCTAGACAGGGGAGGGCCTTGGGGGCGGAGACCCAGTACTTC.